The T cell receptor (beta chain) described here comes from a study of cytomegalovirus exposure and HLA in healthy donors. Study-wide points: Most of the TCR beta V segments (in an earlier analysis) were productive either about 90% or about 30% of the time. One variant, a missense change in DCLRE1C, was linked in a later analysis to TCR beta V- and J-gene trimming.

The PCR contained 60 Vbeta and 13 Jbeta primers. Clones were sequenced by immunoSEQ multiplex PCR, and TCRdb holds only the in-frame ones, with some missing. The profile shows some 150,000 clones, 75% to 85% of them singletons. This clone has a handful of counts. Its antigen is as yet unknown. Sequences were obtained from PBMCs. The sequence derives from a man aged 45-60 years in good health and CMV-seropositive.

The CDR3 nucleotides read TGTGCCAGCAGTCAGGGTCCGGAGACCCAGTACTTC. Translation gives CASSQGPETQYF. The chain has TRBV7-9 and TRBJ2-5; D possibly corresponds to TRBD1 (5 bases). The CDR3 loop spans 12 amino acids. Trimming pared 6 bases from V and 5 bases from J, leaving 10 bases between. CDR1 and CDR2 (germline): SEHNR, FQNEAQ (reference sequence).